The clone carrying this T cell receptor (beta chain) was seen a single time. Its specificity is not known. Trimming took off 5 bases at V and 4 bases at J, with 12 bases between the two ends. The CDR3 covers 13 residues. Looked up from germline, CDR1 is WNHNN and CDR2 is SYGVQD (reference sequence). This sample was included in a study of graft-versus-host responses after intestinal transplantation. Broader study findings: Present in recipient marrow, GvH clones included some that appeared first in ileum or blood.

Sequencing was performed with immunoSEQ multiplex PCR; in TCRdb, only in-frame clones are kept and a portion is missing. The table shows 100,000 to 130,000 clones, with over 80% occurring only once. The sample here was unstimulated CD4+ T cells sorted from spleen or lymph node cells, taken before transplant. The source is a human donor who was the organ donor for an intestinal transplant. The J gene is TRBJ2-7, the V gene TRBV10-1; D is possibly TRBD1 or TRBD2 (7 bases each). The CDR3 nucleotides read TGCGCCAGCAGTTCCCAGGGGGGGTACGAGCAGTACTTC. Encoded protein: CASSSQGGYEQYF.